The 18 T cell receptor beta chains listed next were all sequenced from one sample in a study of glioma-infiltrating T cells. TCR alpha and beta CDR3 regions were amplified from RNA using iRepertoire nested multiplex PCR. From the multiplex PCR reads, TCRdb called clonotypes with MiXCR, one entry per CDR3 protein. The sample gives about 140,000 distinct CDR3 sequences, about two fifths of which show up once; 20% to 25% is in the top ten. The material sequenced was glioma tissue, nonneoplastic brain tissue, or PBMCs (not recorded which). These receptor sequences come from a human donor with low-grade glioma or glioblastoma, undergoing nonglioma brain surgery, or in good health (not recorded which).

The V gene is TRBV7-2, the J gene TRBJ2-3; D uncertain. Germline V gives CDR1 SGHTA, CDR2 FQGNSA. The CDR3 has 15 amino acids. Trimming cost V 3 bases and J 4 bases, with 14 bases left between them. This chain's CDR3 is CASSLRLANADTQYF. DNA for the CDR3: TGTGCCAGCAGCTTGCGTCTCGCAAACGCAGATACGCAGTATTTT. Based on the CDR3 plus reference TRBV7-2 and TRBJ2-3, the full variable domain is GAGVSQSPSNKVTEKGKDVELRCDPISGHTALYWYRQSLGQGLEFLIYFQGNSAPDKSGLPSDRFSAERTGGSVSTLTIQRTQQEDSAVYLCASSLRLANADTQYFGPGTRLTVL.

The chain uses TRBV27 and TRBJ1-5; perhaps TRBD1 as D (6 bases). Germline V gene data show CDR1 as MNHEY and CDR2 as SMNVEV (reference sequence). V was trimmed by 10 bases and J by 6 bases, leaving 13 bases between them. The CDR3 sequence is 12 residues long. The CDR3 bases are TGTGCCACCTGGGAGGGGGGTCAGCCCCAGCATTTT. Protein product: CATWEGGQPQHF.

The chain joins TRBV5-4 to TRBJ2-7, with 9 bases identical to TRBD2. CDR3 length equals 14 residues. With 1 base clipped from V and 6 bases from J, the junction kept 5 bases outside the gene matches. Germline CDR1 is SGHNT and CDR2 is YYREEE (reference sequence). The CDR3 sequence is CASSLLGSGSEQYF. The CDR3 region has the DNA TGTGCCAGCAGCTTGCTTGGTAGCGGGAGCGAGCAGTACTTC.

At least ten counts were recorded for this clonotype. The chain has TRBV6-1 and TRBJ1-1; D is ambiguous. Germline V CDR1 and CDR2: MNHNS, SASEGT. V lost 6 bases and J 3 bases, leaving 5 bases between the germline ends. The CDR3 consists of 11 residues. DNA for the CDR3: TGTGCCAGCAGGTTCGACACTGAAGCTTTCTTT. This sequence encodes CASRFDTEAFF.

The chain is built from TRBV6-2 or TRBV6-3 and TRBJ2-3; 9 nucleotides line up with TRBD2. The CDR3 has 19 residues. Losses at the gene ends were 0 bases for V and 4 bases for J; bases not matched to a gene: 14. Germline V gives CDR1 MNHEY, CDR2 SVGEGT. The CDR3 coding sequence is TGTGCCAGCAGTTACTCCTACGAAGTTAGCGGGGGCGTGCCAGATACGCAGTATTTT. Translation gives CASSYSYEVSGGVPDTQYF.

The rearrangement uses TRBV12-3 or TRBV12-4 and TRBJ2-1; a weak D match, TRBD1 (6 bases). Gene TRBJ2-5 matches the end of the DNA better, so the J call may be wrong. The CDR3 runs to 14 residues. Written as DNA, the CDR3 is TGTGCCAGCAGTTTGTATCAGGGGAAAGAGACCCAGTACTTC. Translation: CASSLYQGKETQYF.

The table lists this clonotype with many counts. The chain joins TRBV6-2 or TRBV6-3 to TRBJ2-7; D unresolved. The CDR3 covers 12 residues. Looked up from germline, CDR1 is MNHEY and CDR2 is SVGEGT. V lost 0 bases to trimming and J lost 5 bases, with 5 bases between them. The CDR3 sequence is CASSYSKHEQYF. The CDR3 DNA sequence: TGTGCCAGCAGTTACTCGAAACACGAGCAGTACTTC.

In this sample, this clonotype turned up a few times. The chain employs TRBV18 and TRBJ1-5, with D possibly TRBD1 on 6 matching bases. CDR1 KGHSH and CDR2 LQKENI come from the germline V gene. The CDR3 has 14 amino acids. V shed 4 bases and J shed 8 bases, with 15 bases lying between them. The CDR3 DNA sequence: TGTGCCAGCTCACAGGGGGGCCTTGCCGAGCCCCAGCATTTT. This translates into CASSQGGLAEPQHF.

This chain's CDR3 is CASSGDSKTYEQYF. In DNA form, the CDR3 reads TGTGCCAGTAGTGGGGACAGTAAAACCTACGAGCAGTACTTC. The chain employs TRBV19 and TRBJ2-7, with 7 bases lining up with TRBD1. The germline gives CDR1 LNHDA, CDR2 SQIVND (reference sequence). The CDR3 consists of 14 residues. Trimming took 5 bases from V and 2 from J; bases not matched to a gene: 6.

The chain recombines TRBV7-9 with TRBJ2-7, with TRBD1 matching over 7 bases. Germline V gene lookup returns CDR1 SEHNR and CDR2 FQNEAQ (reference sequence). V trimming: 4 bases; J trimming: 4 bases; junction bases outside the gene matches: 4. The CDR3 sequence is 13 residues long. In DNA form, the CDR3 reads TGTGCCAGCAGCTCCACACAGGGGTACGAGCAGTACTTC. Protein: CASSSTQGYEQYF. Filled out from reference TRBV7-9 and TRBJ2-7, the complete variable domain reads DTGVSQNPRHKITKRGQNVTFRCDPISEHNRLYWYRQTLGQGPEFLTYFQNEAQLEKSRLLSDRFSAERPKGSFSTLEIQRTEQGDSAMYLCASSSTQGYEQYFGPGTRLTVT.

This clonotype showed up many times. The rearrangement uses TRBV6-1 and TRBJ1-5, with 7 bases fitting TRBD1. The CDR3 loop spans 14 amino acids. The J segment lost 5 bases and the V segment lost 6 bases, leaving 7 bases of the junction unmatched. Per germline, CDR1 MNHNS and CDR2 SASEGT. The CDR3 coding sequence is TGTGCCAGCAGCGATACAGGGGAAGATCAGCCCCAGCATTTT. Amino acids: CASSDTGEDQPQHF.

This clonotype was seen a handful of times. This rearrangement joins TRBV7-9 to TRBJ2-3; 9 positions match TRBD1. Germline values: CDR1 SEHNR, CDR2 FQNEAQ (reference sequence). With 5 bases clipped from V and 7 bases from J, the junction kept 7 bases outside the gene matches. There are 14 residues in the CDR3. In DNA form, the CDR3 reads TGTGCCAGCAGCCTAACAGGGGGCCGGAATACGCAGTATTTT. Its translation: CASSLTGGRNTQYF.

This clonotype was counted once. The rearrangement links TRBV5-1 to TRBJ2-5; D unclear. This CDR3 contains 14 residues. The germline gives CDR1 SGHRS, CDR2 YFSETQ. Trimming removed 5 bases from V and 1 base from J, with 12 bases in between. The CDR3, as DNA: TGCGCCAGCAGTCCCGGGCGAAGCCAAGAGACCCAGTACTTC. Encoded protein: CASSPGRSQETQYF.

This sequence joins TRBV7-2 and TRBJ2-3; D is tentatively TRBD1 or TRBD2 (5 bases each). The ends were cut back, 5 bases at V and 0 bases at J, with 9 bases in the middle. Germline V gives CDR1 SGHTA, CDR2 FQGNSA. The CDR3 has 14 residues. The CDR3 reads CASSRDGSTDTQYF. The CDR3, as DNA: TGTGCCAGCAGCCGGGACGGTAGCACAGATACGCAGTATTTT.

The rearrangement links TRBV7-8 to TRBJ1-5; tentative D call: TRBD1 (6 bases). Germline CDR1 and CDR2: SGHVS and FQNEAQ. This CDR3 contains 16 residues. V lost 5 bases and J lost 0, with 14 bases in between. CDR3 residues: CASSAKRTVSNQPQHF. The CDR3 nucleotides are TGTGCCAGCAGCGCAAAAAGGACAGTTAGCAATCAGCCCCAGCATTTT.

The V and J genes are TRBV20-1 and TRBJ2-1, with unresolved D. Germline CDR1 and CDR2: DFQATT and SNEGSKA (reference sequence). This CDR3 comprises 15 residues. The CDR3 DNA reads as TGCAGCCTTCTGCGGCAGCCGAGCTCCTACAATGAGCAGTTCTTC. Translating gives CSLLRQPSSYNEQFF.

This clonotype is a singleton in its sample. The chain employs TRBV7-3 and TRBJ2-3; D gene unclear. The V and J ends lost 1 base and 6 bases respectively, with 8 bases between them. CDR1 SGHTA and CDR2 FQGTGA come from the germline V gene. The CDR3 sequence is 13 residues long. The CDR3 here is CASSLNGKDTQYF. CDR3 in DNA: TGTGCCAGCAGCTTAAATGGGAAGGATACGCAGTATTTT.

V usage is TRBV2 and J usage is TRBJ2-1; 9 nucleotides agree with TRBD1. The CDR3 is made up of 14 amino acids. J was trimmed by 7 bases and V by 6 bases; bases with no gene match: 7. CDR1 and CDR2 from the germline V gene are SNHLY and FYNNEI. CDR3 region: CASRDRGKQNEQFF. The CDR3 nucleotides are TGTGCCAGCAGGGACAGGGGAAAACAAAATGAGCAGTTCTTC.